One and the same sample provided the 30 T cell receptor beta chains below, sequenced in a study of T cell responses to AZD1222 COVID-19 vaccine. The table came from immunoSEQ multiplex PCR; TCRdb's copy has only in-frame clones and leaves some out. The table records tens of thousands of clones, about 85% of them present only once. Material: peripheral blood, obtained on day 0 of AZD1222 vaccination. Receptor source: an adult in good health.

The rearrangement joins TRBV7-8 to TRBJ2-3, with 10 bases matching TRBD2. V shed 2 bases and J 6 bases; nucleotides not matched to a gene: 8. This CDR3 spans 16 amino acids. Per the germline V gene, CDR1 is SGHVS and CDR2 is FQNEAQ. This CDR3 is CASSLRERGGLDTQYF. The CDR3 bases are TGTGCCAGCAGCTTAAGGGAGCGGGGGGGCCTGGATACGCAGTATTTT.

This clone was seen once. The CDR3 loop is CASSLRRSVQNTGELFF. In DNA, the CDR3 is TGTGCCAGCAGCTTGAGGCGGTCAGTCCAGAACACCGGGGAGCTGTTTTTT. The rearrangement joins TRBV5-6 to TRBJ2-2; D is undetermined. Per germline, CDR1 SGHDT and CDR2 YYEEEE. This CDR3 is built from 17 residues. Trimming stripped 1 base from V and 1 base from J, with 14 bases between.

The table lists this clone with a few counts. The rearrangement joins TRBV19 to TRBJ1-4, with a weak D call TRBD1 (6 bases). Trimming removed 6 bases at V and 6 bases at J, with 17 bases between. This CDR3 has 15 amino acids. Per the germline V gene, CDR1 is LNHDA and CDR2 is SQIVND (reference sequence). CDR3 nucleotides: TGTGCCAGTAGAACCTACGGGGGGGCGGATGAAAAACTGTTTTTT. As protein: CASRTYGGADEKLFF.

This clone was recorded only once. The CDR3 here is CASSDRVGYTF. The CDR3 DNA follows: TGTGCCAGCAGTGACAGGGTTGGCTACACCTTC. The chain links TRBV6-1 to TRBJ1-2; D is possibly TRBD1 (5 bases). V was pared by 3 bases and J by 7 bases, with 6 bases between. The CDR3 is 11 amino acids. Germline values: CDR1 MNHNS, CDR2 SASEGT.

In this sample, this clone turned up a few times. The chain recombines TRBV5-4 with TRBJ2-1; D is possibly TRBD2 (5 bases). This CDR3 has 15 amino acids. Trimming pared 0 bases from V and 8 bases from J, leaving 15 bases between. Germline V gene lookup returns CDR1 SGHNT and CDR2 YYREEE (reference sequence). The CDR3 here is CASSLDPSRRDEQFF. CDR3 bases: TGTGCCAGCAGCTTGGACCCTAGCAGGCGGGATGAGCAGTTCTTC.

The chain recombines TRBV11-2 with TRBJ2-7; D is perhaps TRBD1 (6 bases). Trimming removed 2 bases from V and 4 bases from J, with 15 bases in between. The CDR3 totals 15 residues. The germline V gene has CDR1 SGHAT and CDR2 FQNNGV. DNA of the CDR3: TGTGCCAGCAGCTTATTGGCAGGGGAAGTATACGAGCAGTACTTC. It is translated as CASSLLAGEVYEQYF.

The chain links TRBV6-2 or TRBV6-3 to TRBJ2-1, with 9 nucleotides matching TRBD2. V lost 4 bases, J lost 3 bases, and 1 base stayed unmatched. The CDR3 is 14 residues long. Germline V gives CDR1 MNHEY, CDR2 SVGEGT. As DNA, the CDR3 is TGTGCCAGCAGTTTAGCGGGGGACTACAATGAGCAGTTCTTC. Its translation is CASSLAGDYNEQFF.

J is TRBJ2-3 and V is TRBV7-3, with 9 bases fitting TRBD1. This CDR3 comprises 15 residues. Trimming at V came to 5 bases and at J to 1 base, leaving 4 bases not matched to a gene. Germline V gives CDR1 SGHTA, CDR2 FQGTGA. CDR3 region: CASSTGQGRTDTQYF. The CDR3 bases are TGTGCCAGCAGCACAGGACAGGGGCGCACAGATACGCAGTATTTT.

On this clone: Other DNA variants within this sample encode the same CDR3. The chain has TRBV6-5 and TRBJ2-3, with a tentative D call TRBD2 (6 bases). Trimming left V 0 bases short and J 5 bases short, with 6 bases between. From germline, CDR1 is MNHEY and CDR2 SVGAGI. The CDR3 has 13 residues. CDR3 loop: CASSYSGGDTQYF. Here the CDR3 DNA reads TGTGCCAGCAGTTACTCCGGGGGAGATACGCAGTATTTT.

The chain carries TRBV4-1 and TRBJ2-5, with 15 bases matching TRBD2. Trimming removed 2 bases from V and 1 base from J; junction bases left unmatched: 11. The CDR3 has 20 amino acids. Germline CDR1 MGHRA, CDR2 YSYEKL. The CDR3 region is CASSQHPGLAGGHTQETQYF. Written as DNA, the CDR3 is TGCGCCAGCAGCCAACACCCGGGACTAGCGGGGGGCCATACCCAAGAGACCCAGTACTTC.

This sequence joins TRBV6-5 and TRBJ2-7; no clear D gene. Germline V gene sequence: CDR1 MNHEY, CDR2 SVGAGI. V shed 0 bases and J shed 2 bases, with 2 bases lying between them. This CDR3 contains 12 residues. This chain's CDR3 is CASSYSPYEQYF. CDR3 nucleotides: TGTGCCAGCAGTTACTCTCCCTACGAGCAGTACTTC.

This chain joins TRBV5-1 and TRBJ1-3, with 7 bases matching TRBD1. The V segment lost 3 bases and the J segment 4 bases; nucleotides outside the gene matches: 7. The length of the CDR3 is 15 residues. CDR1 is SGHRS, CDR2 YFSETQ, per germline. Here the CDR3 reads CASSWGRQGGNTIYF. In nucleotides, the CDR3 is TGCGCCAGCAGCTGGGGAAGACAGGGCGGAAACACCATATATTTT.

This chain links TRBV7-2 with TRBJ2-7, with D tentatively TRBD1 or TRBD2 (5 bases each). Trimming cost V 5 bases and J 0 bases, with 11 bases left between them. The germline gives CDR1 SGHTA, CDR2 FQGNSA. This CDR3 is 14 amino acids long. Here the CDR3 DNA reads TGTGCCAGCAGCGGGGGAACCAACTCCTACGAGCAGTACTTC. This translates into CASSGGTNSYEQYF.

This clone was recorded a few times. The genes are TRBV2 and TRBJ1-4; TRBD1 agrees at 7 bases. This CDR3 contains 17 residues. CDR1 and CDR2 from the germline V gene are SNHLY and FYNNEI. The J segment lost 6 bases and the V segment lost 0 bases, leaving 10 bases of the junction unmatched. The CDR3: CASSEALLVGGDEKLFF. CDR3 DNA: TGTGCCAGCAGTGAAGCGCTTCTGGTAGGGGGCGATGAAAAACTGTTTTTT.

This clone occurred a few times. This chain's CDR3 is CASSPPPGQPQHF. The CDR3 DNA follows: TGTGCCAGTAGCCCACCACCGGGCCAGCCCCAGCATTTT. V usage is TRBV19 and J usage is TRBJ1-5; D not resolved. CDR3 length equals 13 residues. CDR1 is LNHDA, CDR2 SQIVND, per germline (reference sequence). The V gene lost 6 bases and the J gene lost 7 bases, with 13 bases spanning the gap. Variable domain in full (rest from reference TRBV19 and TRBJ1-5): DGGITQSPKYLFRKEGQNVTLSCEQNLNHDAMYWYRQDPGQGLRLIYYSQIVNDFQKGDIAEGYSVSREKKESFPLTVTSAQKNPTAFYLCASSPPPGQPQHFGDGTRLSIL.

In its sample, this clone was seen once. The chain recombines TRBV2 with TRBJ1-1; D unresolved. V shed 2 bases and J shed 5 bases, with 12 bases lying between them. Germline values: CDR1 SNHLY, CDR2 FYNNEI. This CDR3 contains 14 residues. In DNA form, the CDR3 reads TGTGCCAGCAGTGAACGTGGCAGTCAAACTGAAGCTTTCTTT. Translated: CASSERGSQTEAFF. The complete variable domain, with remaining parts taken from reference TRBV2 and TRBJ1-1, reads EPEVTQTPSHQVTQMGQEVILRCVPISNHLYFYWYRQILGQKVEFLVSFYNNEISEKSEIFDDQFSVERPDGSNFTLKIRSTKLEDSAMYFCASSERGSQTEAFFGQGTRLTVV.

The CDR3 is CASSTSGSSEKLFF. Here the CDR3 DNA reads TGTGCCAGCAGCACCTCGGGGAGCTCCGAAAAACTGTTTTTT. The V and J genes are TRBV9 and TRBJ1-4; D ambiguous. Germline V gene lookup returns CDR1 SGDLS and CDR2 YYNGEE. The CDR3 runs to 14 residues. Trimming stripped 4 bases from V and 8 bases from J, with 15 bases between.

As for this clone: The same CDR3 also results from other DNA sequences found in this sample. The chain is built from TRBV7-9 and TRBJ2-2, with TRBD2 matching 10 bases. Losses at the gene ends were 2 bases for V and 2 bases for J; bases not matched to a gene: 2. CDR3 length: 16 amino acids. Germline CDR1 and CDR2: SEHNR and FQNEAQ (reference sequence). DNA of the CDR3: TGTGCCAGCAGCTTAAGCGGGGGGGTAAACACCGGGGAGCTGTTTTTT. Translating it yields CASSLSGGVNTGELFF.

A few counts support this clone. The rearrangement uses TRBV7-2 and TRBJ2-2; D may be TRBD1 (6 bases). CDR1 SGHTA and CDR2 FQGNSA come from the germline V gene. The CDR3 has 14 amino acids. V shed 3 bases and J shed 8 bases, with 13 bases lying between them. The chain's CDR3 is CASSFLRGGGELFF. CDR3 nucleotide sequence: TGTGCCAGCAGCTTTCTCCGAGGGGGAGGGGAGCTGTTTTTT. Full variable domain (remainder filled in from reference TRBV7-2 and TRBJ2-2): GAGVSQSPSNKVTEKGKDVELRCDPISGHTALYWYRQSLGQGLEFLIYFQGNSAPDKSGLPSDRFSAERTGGSVSTLTIQRTQQEDSAVYLCASSFLRGGGELFFGEGSRLTVL.

The rearrangement joins TRBV6-5 to TRBJ2-7, with a possible D match to TRBD1 (6 bases). V lost 8 bases and J 3 bases, leaving 14 bases between the germline ends. The CDR3 is 13 amino acids. Germline V gene data show CDR1 as MNHEY and CDR2 as SVGAGI. The CDR3 spells CASCTQGGYEQYF. In DNA, the CDR3 is TGTGCCAGCTGCACACAGGGTGGCTACGAGCAGTACTTC.

This clone was found a few times. This rearrangement joins TRBV30 to TRBJ1-1; D is undetermined. The CDR3 runs 12 residues. V shed 2 bases and J shed 0 bases, with 4 bases lying between them. The germline V gene encodes CDR1 GTSNPN and CDR2 SVGIG (reference sequence). The chain's CDR3 is CAWSPLNTEAFF. In DNA, the CDR3 is TGTGCCTGGAGTCCCCTGAACACTGAAGCTTTCTTT. The full variable domain, completed using reference TRBV30 and TRBJ1-1, is SQTIHQWPATLVQPVGSPLSLECTVEGTSNPNLYWYRQAAGRGLQLLFYSVGIGQISSEVPQNLSASRPQDRQFILSSKKLLLSDSGFYLCAWSPLNTEAFFGQGTRLTVV.

The rearrangement uses TRBV23-1 and TRBJ1-5, with D perhaps TRBD1 (5 bases). TRBV23-1 is known as an ORF, though its function is uncertain. Trimming stripped 3 bases from V and 2 bases from J, with 14 bases between. The CDR3 runs to 16 residues. CDR3 sequence reads: CASSHSGLTGNQPQHF. Written as DNA, the CDR3 is TGCGCCAGCAGTCATTCGGGGCTGACGGGCAATCAGCCCCAGCATTTT.

The rearrangement uses TRBV5-1 and TRBJ1-5; 7 positions agree with TRBD1. After removal of 4 bases from V and 0 bases from J, the junction contained 7 bases not matched to a gene. Germline assignment: CDR1 SGHRS and CDR2 YFSETQ. The CDR3 is made up of 16 amino acids. The DNA of the CDR3 is TGCGCCAGCAGCCCCGGAACAGGGGATAGCAATCAGCCCCAGCATTTT. Its protein is CASSPGTGDSNQPQHF. The full variable domain, with the rest looked up from reference TRBV5-1 and TRBJ1-5, is KAGVTQTPRYLIKTRGQQVTLSCSPISGHRSVSWYQQTPGQGLQFLFEYFSETQRNKGNFPGRFSGRQFSNSRSEMNVSTLELGDSALYLCASSPGTGDSNQPQHFGDGTRLSIL.

This sequence joins TRBV15 and TRBJ1-6, with 8 bases lining up with TRBD1. J gave up 8 bases and V 0 bases, and 3 bases lay outside the gene matches. Per germline, CDR1 LNHNV and CDR2 YYDKDF (reference sequence). The CDR3 extends over 15 amino acids. The CDR3 bases are TGTGCCACCAGCAGAGATCCAGGGGGCGATTCACCCCTCCACTTT. It yields the protein CATSRDPGGDSPLHF. Based on the CDR3 plus reference TRBV15 and TRBJ1-6, the full variable domain is DAMVIQNPRYQVTQFGKPVTLSCSQTLNHNVMYWYQQKSSQAPKLLFHYYDKDFNNEADTPDNFQSRRPNTSFCFLDIRSPGLGDTAMYLCATSRDPGGDSPLHFGNGTRLTVT.

The chain carries TRBV2 and TRBJ1-3; possibly TRBD1 for D (5 bases). Germline V gives CDR1 SNHLY, CDR2 FYNNEI. The CDR3 runs 12 residues. Trimming took 2 bases from V and 9 from J, leaving 8 bases between them. CDR3 sequence reads: CASSERRATIYF. In nucleotides, the CDR3 is TGTGCCAGCAGTGAACGCAGGGCCACCATATATTTT.

Points on this clone: In the same sample, other DNA sequences code for this CDR3. The rearrangement joins TRBV12-3 or TRBV12-4 to TRBJ2-3; 7 bases agree with TRBD1. V lost 4 bases, J lost 5 bases, and 0 bases stayed unmatched. This CDR3 has 12 amino acids. The CDR3: CASSYRGDTQYF. CDR3 in DNA: TGTGCCAGCAGTTACAGGGGAGATACGCAGTATTTT.

This chain links TRBV14 with TRBJ1-1; D is unclear. Trimming pared 1 base from V and 0 bases from J, leaving 12 bases between. Germline V gene lookup returns CDR1 SGHDN and CDR2 FVKESK. This CDR3 comprises 16 residues. CDR3 protein: CASSQGSYSLNTEAFF. In nucleotides, the CDR3 is TGTGCCAGCAGCCAAGGATCCTACAGCTTGAACACTGAAGCTTTCTTT.

The rearrangement uses TRBV9 and TRBJ2-7; a weak D match, TRBD1 (6 bases). Germline values: CDR1 SGDLS, CDR2 YYNGEE. This CDR3 spans 15 amino acids. V was cut by 0 bases and J by 0 bases, with 10 bases left in between. The CDR3 is CASSVVGDTSYEQYF. The CDR3 DNA sequence: TGTGCCAGCAGCGTAGTCGGGGACACCTCCTACGAGCAGTACTTC. The whole variable domain, remainder taken from reference TRBV9 and TRBJ2-7, is DSGVTQTPKHLITATGQRVTLRCSPRSGDLSVYWYQQSLDQGLQFLIQYYNGEERAKGNILERFSAQQFPDLHSELNLSSLELGDSALYFCASSVVGDTSYEQYFGPGTRLTVT.

The chain combines TRBV7-9 with TRBJ2-2; perhaps TRBD2 as D (6 bases). This CDR3 has 14 residues. Germline CDR1 and CDR2: SEHNR and FQNEAQ (reference sequence). The V and J ends lost 8 bases and 6 bases respectively, with 16 bases between them. CDR3 nucleotides: TGTGCCAGCCGAGGAACTAGCTGGGCCGGGGAGCTGTTTTTT. Translating it yields CASRGTSWAGELFF.

CDR3 sequence (DNA): TGTGCCAGCAGCGTATCTACCGGCGAGTTCTTTGAGACCCAGTACTTC. As protein: CASSVSTGEFFETQYF. The rearrangement links TRBV9 to TRBJ2-5; no clear D gene. The V end lost 1 base, the J end lost 5 bases, and 18 bases lay between the germline ends. Germline V CDR1 and CDR2: SGDLS, YYNGEE. The CDR3 is made up of 16 amino acids. Supplemented by reference TRBV9 and TRBJ2-5, the full variable domain reads DSGVTQTPKHLITATGQRVTLRCSPRSGDLSVYWYQQSLDQGLQFLIQYYNGEERAKGNILERFSAQQFPDLHSELNLSSLELGDSALYFCASSVSTGEFFETQYFGPGTRLLVL.